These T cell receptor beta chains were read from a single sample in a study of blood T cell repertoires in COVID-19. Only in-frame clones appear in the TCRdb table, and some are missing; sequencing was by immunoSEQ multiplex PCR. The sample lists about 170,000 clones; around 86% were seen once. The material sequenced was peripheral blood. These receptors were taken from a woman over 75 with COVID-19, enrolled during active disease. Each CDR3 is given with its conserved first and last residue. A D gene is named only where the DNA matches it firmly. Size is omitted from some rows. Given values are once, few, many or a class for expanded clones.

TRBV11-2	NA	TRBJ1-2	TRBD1	CASSDPGQGSYGYTF	TGTGCCAGCAGCGATCCGGGACAGGGGTCCTATGGCTACACCTTC
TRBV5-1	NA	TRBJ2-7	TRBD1	CASSRNRGLSHEQYF	TGCGCCAGCAGCCGTAACAGGGGGCTATCCCACGAGCAGTACTTC
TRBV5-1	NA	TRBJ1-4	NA	CASSPLGQISNEKLFF	TGCGCCAGCAGCCCTCTCGGACAGATATCTAATGAAAAACTGTTTTTT
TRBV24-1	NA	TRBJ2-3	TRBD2	CATSAERGDTQYF	TGTGCCACCAGTGCCGAGCGGGGAGATACGCAGTATTTT
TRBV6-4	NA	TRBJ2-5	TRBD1	CANRGRGRGETQYF	TGTGCCAACAGGGGCAGGGGAAGGGGAGAGACCCAGTACTTC
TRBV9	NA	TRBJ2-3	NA	CASSARGSTDTQYF	TGTGCCAGCAGCGCCCGGGGGTCCACAGATACGCAGTATTTT
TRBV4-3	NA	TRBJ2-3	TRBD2	CASSIKAAGAGADTQYF	TGCGCCAGCAGCATTAAAGCAGCGGGAGCTGGCGCAGATACGCAGTATTTT
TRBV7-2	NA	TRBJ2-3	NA	CASSPRGPTDTQYF	TGTGCCAGCAGCCCCAGGGGCCCCACAGATACGCAGTATTTT
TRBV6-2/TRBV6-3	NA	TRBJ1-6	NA	CASSYAGNNSPLHF	TGTGCCAGCAGTTACGCAGGGAATAATTCACCCCTCCACTTT
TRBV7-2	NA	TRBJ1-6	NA	CASSSGQYNSPLHF	TGTGCCAGCAGCTCAGGACAGTATAATTCACCCCTCCACTTT
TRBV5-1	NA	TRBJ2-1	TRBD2	CASSVGLAGGAYNEQFF	TGCGCCAGCAGCGTGGGACTAGCGGGAGGAGCCTACAATGAGCAGTTCTTC
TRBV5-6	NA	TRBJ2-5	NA	CASSPGQQETQYF	TGTGCCAGCAGCCCAGGACAGCAGGAGACCCAGTACTTC
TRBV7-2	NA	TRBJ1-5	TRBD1	CASSSLTGQGGQPQHF	TGTGCCAGCAGCTCGTTGACAGGGCAAGGAGGTCAGCCCCAGCATTTT
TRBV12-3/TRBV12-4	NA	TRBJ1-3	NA	CASRRDTGNTIYF	TGTGCCAGCAGACGGGACACTGGAAACACCATATATTTT
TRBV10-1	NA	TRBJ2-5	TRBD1	CAVPEYGTEQETQYF	TGCGCCGTCCCTGAGTACGGGACAGAACAAGAGACCCAGTACTTC
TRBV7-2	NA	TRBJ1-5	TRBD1	CASSLAAGGGRAQHF	TGTGCCAGCAGCTTAGCTGCAGGGGGCGGGAGAGCCCAGCATTTT
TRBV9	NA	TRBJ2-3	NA	CASSVFQGSTDTQYF	TGTGCCAGCAGCGTATTCCAGGGGAGCACAGATACGCAGTATTTT
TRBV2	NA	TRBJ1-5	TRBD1	CASRLDRDRVQPQHF	TGTGCCAGCAGGCTAGACCGGGACAGGGTTCAGCCCCAGCATTTT
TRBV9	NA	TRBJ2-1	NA	CASSGGEERTFEQFF	TGTGCCAGCAGCGGGGGTGAGGAGCGGACTTTTGAGCAGTTCTTC
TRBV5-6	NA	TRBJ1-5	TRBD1	CASSLWWGQGAKPQHF	TGTGCCAGCAGCTTGTGGTGGGGACAGGGGGCTAAACCCCAGCATTTT
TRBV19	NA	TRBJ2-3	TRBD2	CASSKLGLAGGNTQYF	TGTGCCAGTAGTAAGCTGGGACTAGCGGGAGGAAATACGCAGTATTTT
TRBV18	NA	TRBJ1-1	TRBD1	CASSPPGQTTEAFF	TGTGCCAGCTCACCACCGGGACAGACCACTGAAGCTTTCTTT
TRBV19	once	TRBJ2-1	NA	CASSSGLLQFF	TGTGCCAGTAGTTCAGGACTCCTACAGTTCTTC
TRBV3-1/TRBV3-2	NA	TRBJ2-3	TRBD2	CASSQDLAGILTDTQYF	TGTGCCAGCAGCCAAGATCTAGCGGGGATACTCACAGATACGCAGTATTTT
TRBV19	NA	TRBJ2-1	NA	CASNDRRRSYNEQFF	TGTGCCAGTAATGACAGGCGACGCTCCTACAATGAGCAGTTCTTC
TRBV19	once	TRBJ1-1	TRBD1	CASSRGQGGSEAFF	TGTGCCAGTAGTAGAGGACAGGGCGGGTCTGAAGCTTTCTTT
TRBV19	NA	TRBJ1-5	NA	CASSTAGRDLGNQPQHF	TGTGCCAGTAGTACGGCCGGGAGGGACCTTGGAAATCAGCCCCAGCATTTT
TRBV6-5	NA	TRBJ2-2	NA	CASKEGHANTGELFF	TGTGCCAGCAAAGAGGGCCACGCGAACACCGGGGAGCTGTTTTTT
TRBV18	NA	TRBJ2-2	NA	CASSPLQVGSGELFF	TGTGCCAGCTCACCTTTACAGGTTGGGTCCGGGGAGCTGTTTTTT
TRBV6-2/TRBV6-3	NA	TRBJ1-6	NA	CASSPDRSRALHF	TGTGCCAGCAGTCCGGACAGATCTCGCGCCCTCCACTTT
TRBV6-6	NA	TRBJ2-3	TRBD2	CASSYSTSGSTDTQYF	TGTGCCAGCAGTTACTCGACTAGCGGGAGCACAGATACGCAGTATTTT
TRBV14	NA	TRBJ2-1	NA	CASSQGLSSYNEQFF	TGTGCCAGCAGCCAGGGCCTTAGCTCCTACAATGAGCAGTTCTTC
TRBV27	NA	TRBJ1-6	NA	CASSSLAGIASPLHF	TGTGCCAGCAGTTCTCTCGCCGGGATCGCTTCACCCCTCCACTTT
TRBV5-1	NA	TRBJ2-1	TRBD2	CASSLGSLADNEQFF	TGCGCCAGCAGCTTGGGAAGTCTAGCGGACAATGAGCAGTTCTTC
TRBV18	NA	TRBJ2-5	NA	CASSLPLGKVGGQETQYF	TGTGCCAGCTCACTCCCCCTCGGCAAGGTCGGGGGGCAGGAGACCCAGTACTTC
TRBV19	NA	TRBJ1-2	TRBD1	CASSRTGSYGYTF	TGTGCCAGTAGTAGGACAGGGAGCTATGGCTACACCTTC
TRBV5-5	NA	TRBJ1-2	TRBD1	CASSDGQGNGYTF	TGTGCCAGCAGCGACGGACAGGGGAATGGCTACACCTTC
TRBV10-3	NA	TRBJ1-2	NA	CAISESQGEGYTF	TGTGCCATCAGTGAGTCACAGGGAGAAGGCTACACCTTC
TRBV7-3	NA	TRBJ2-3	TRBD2	CASSLTGTSGSTDTQYF	TGTGCCAGCAGCTTAACGGGGACTAGCGGGAGCACAGATACGCAGTATTTT
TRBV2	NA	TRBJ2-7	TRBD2	CASSDPLAGEDYEQYF	TGTGCCAGCAGTGATCCCCTAGCGGGGGAAGACTACGAGCAGTACTTC
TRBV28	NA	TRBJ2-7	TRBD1	CASSPPGQGFYEQYF	TGTGCCAGCAGCCCCCCGGGACAGGGGTTCTACGAGCAGTACTTC
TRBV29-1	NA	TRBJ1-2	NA	CSVEDPAGLYGYTF	TGCAGCGTTGAAGATCCCGCAGGCCTCTATGGCTACACCTTC
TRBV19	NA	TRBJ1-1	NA	CASSIDGQGRNTEAFF	TGTGCCAGTAGTATAGATGGGCAGGGGCGGAACACTGAAGCTTTCTTT
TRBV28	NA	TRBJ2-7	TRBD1	CASSAEGTGGWAYEQYF	TGTGCCAGCAGTGCCGAGGGGACAGGGGGTTGGGCTTACGAGCAGTACTTC
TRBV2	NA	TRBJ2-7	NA	CASSDRAGLYEQYF	TGTGCCAGCAGTGATCGGGCAGGGCTCTACGAGCAGTACTTC
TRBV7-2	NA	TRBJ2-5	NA	CASSRGSLGETQYF	TGTGCCAGCAGCCGGGGGTCATTAGGAGAGACCCAGTACTTC
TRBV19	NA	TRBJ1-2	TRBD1	CASTGQANFNYGYTF	TGTGCCAGTACGGGACAGGCGAATTTTAACTATGGCTACACCTTC
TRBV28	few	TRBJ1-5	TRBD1	CASSLGGRGYSNQPQHF	TGTGCCAGCAGCCTAGGGGGCAGGGGATATAGCAATCAGCCCCAGCATTTT
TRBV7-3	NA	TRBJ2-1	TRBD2	CASSSPTGGLFF	TGTGCCAGCAGTAGTCCGACGGGAGGGTTGTTCTTC
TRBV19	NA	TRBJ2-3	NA	CASMATDTQYF	TGTGCCAGTATGGCCACAGATACGCAGTATTTT
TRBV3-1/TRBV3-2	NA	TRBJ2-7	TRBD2	CASSQDSGRPSEQYF	TGTGCCAGCAGCCAAGATAGCGGGAGGCCTTCTGAGCAGTACTTC
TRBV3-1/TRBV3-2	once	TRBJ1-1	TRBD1	CASSLRTGWYPEAFF	TGTGCCAGCAGCCTCCGGACAGGATGGTATCCTGAAGCTTTCTTT
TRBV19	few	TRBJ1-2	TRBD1	CASSITGQGYGYTF	TGTGCCAGTAGTATAACGGGACAGGGTTATGGCTACACCTTC
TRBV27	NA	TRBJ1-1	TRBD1	CASGAGTGNTEAFF	TGTGCCAGCGGAGCCGGGACAGGGAATACTGAAGCTTTCTTT
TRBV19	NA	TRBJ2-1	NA	CASSIDLGQGSNEQFF	TGTGCCAGTAGTATAGATCTCGGCCAGGGCTCCAATGAGCAGTTCTTC